The entry that follows covers one T cell receptor (beta chain) sequence. Genomic DNA belonging to each subset was distributed in equal measure over several immunoSEQ plates. Profiled with immunoSEQ multiplex PCR; TCRdb holds only in-frame clones, not every one. The profile shows more than 550,000 clones, over 55% of them singletons. These data belong to a study of shared clonotypes between healthy human individuals. Trimming cost V 5 bases and J 11 bases; bases outside gene matches: 7. This CDR3 comprises 12 residues. Germline loops: CDR1 MNHEY, CDR2 SVGAGI. The chain couples TRBV6-5 to TRBJ1-1; 8 bases are shared with TRBD1. This TCR derives from a woman in her thirties in good health. Sample: memory CD4+ T cells sorted from blood. Documented subset: CD45RA-negative fraction. CDR3 loop: CASSPRRGQAFF. The DNA for the CDR3 is TGTGCCAGCAGTCCCCGCAGGGGGCAGGCTTTCTTT.